This TCR beta chain was identified during a study of cytomegalovirus exposure and HLA in healthy donors. Findings and caveats of the study: Most TCRs appeared rarely, but some public TCRs recurred in many donors. Researchers had no immune exposure information except CMV serostatus available. It was taken for granted in presence/absence analyses that sequencing depth across donors was roughly uniform.

CDR1 and CDR2 (germline): MNHNS, SASEGT. J gave up 4 bases and V 4 bases, and 2 bases lay outside the gene matches. This CDR3 comprises 14 residues. The PCR was carried out with 60 Vbeta primers and 13 Jbeta primers. Some clones are missing from TCRdb's copy, which holds only in-frame ones; the method was immunoSEQ multiplex PCR. Altogether about 79,000 clones are present, about two thirds being singletons, with the ten largest covering more than 7%. About this clone itself: As yet, its antigen is unknown.

This TCR was sampled from a man between 60 and 70 years old in good health and CMV-seronegative. Sequencing used PBMCs. The chain employs TRBV6-1 and TRBJ2-7; 12 bases fit TRBD2. The CDR3 region has the DNA TGTGCCAGCAGTGGGACTAGCGGGACTTACGAGCAGTACTTC. This codes for CASSGTSGTYEQYF.